What follows are 29 T cell receptor beta chains derived from one specimen sequenced in a study of T cells after posttransplantation cyclophosphamide. Clones were sequenced by immunoSEQ multiplex PCR, and TCRdb holds only the in-frame ones, with some missing. The sample includes about 28,000 clones, 86% of them seen just once. Sequenced material: PBMCs. All receptors come from a man aged 45-65 years.

This chain joins TRBV6-4 and TRBJ1-1, with a possible D match to TRBD1 (5 bases). V lost 5 bases and J lost 5, with 12 bases in between. The CDR3 contains 13 residues. Germline-derived CDR1 and CDR2 are MRHNA and SNTAGT. The CDR3 DNA reads TGTGCCAGCAGTCAGGGTGTGGGGACTGAAGCTTTCTTT. Protein: CASSQGVGTEAFF.

The chain links TRBV30 to TRBJ2-3; 8 bases map to TRBD1. Germline V gives CDR1 GTSNPN, CDR2 SVGIG (reference sequence). The CDR3 has 14 residues. V dropped 2 bases and J dropped 4; count of bases not matched to a gene: 5. DNA for the CDR3: TGTGCCTGGAGTCATGGACAGGGCGCAGATACGCAGTATTTT. Protein product: CAWSHGQGADTQYF.

In DNA, the CDR3 is TGTGCCAGCAGCTTGGGGACAGCGCGGGCTGAGCAGTTCTTC. Translated: CASSLGTARAEQFF. J is TRBJ2-1 and V is TRBV7-9; 7 bases agree with TRBD1. CDR3 length: 14 residues. V trimming: 3 bases; J trimming: 9 bases; junction bases outside the gene matches: 8. The germline CDR1 and CDR2 sequences are SEHNR and FQNEAQ (reference sequence).

The J gene is TRBJ1-5, the V gene TRBV28; 8 bases fit TRBD1. The V and J ends lost 2 bases and 0 bases, in that order; junction bases with no gene match: 9. Per the germline V gene, CDR1 is MDHEN and CDR2 is SYDVKM. The CDR3 sequence is 18 residues long. This CDR3 is CASSLAGGEWTSNQPQHF. CDR3 nucleotides: TGTGCCAGCAGTTTAGCAGGGGGCGAATGGACTAGCAATCAGCCCCAGCATTTT.

The count of this clone is one. Additional DNA sequences in this sample encode the identical CDR3. This chain connects TRBV29-1 to TRBJ2-7, with TRBD2 matching over 8 bases. Germline loops: CDR1 SQVTM, CDR2 ANQGSEA. The CDR3 covers 13 residues. The junction had 10 bases not matched to a gene; V was cut back by 7 bases and J by 5 bases. The CDR3 DNA reads as TGCAGCGCAGCGACAGGACTAGCTGACGAGCAGTACTTC. This translates into CSAATGLADEQYF.

CDR3 sequence (DNA): TGTGCCTGGGTTCCGGAGTATAATTCACCCCTCCACTTT. This encodes CAWVPEYNSPLHF. This rearrangement joins TRBV30 to TRBJ1-6; D is undetermined. CDR1 GTSNPN and CDR2 SVGIG come from the germline V gene (reference sequence). This CDR3 has 13 amino acids. The germline V and J ends were trimmed by 5 bases and 4 bases, with 9 bases remaining between them.

This chain joins TRBV30 and TRBJ1-2; a weak D match, TRBD1 (5 bases). Germline values: CDR1 GTSNPN, CDR2 SVGIG (reference sequence). Trimming pared 1 base from V and 5 bases from J, leaving 23 bases between. This CDR3 comprises 17 residues. The CDR3 DNA sequence: TGTGCCTGGAGTGAGCCTTTTAGCCCGAACAGGCTATATGGCTACACCTTC. Residues: CAWSEPFSPNRLYGYTF.

The chain recombines TRBV27 with TRBJ2-7; possibly TRBD1 for D (6 bases). Germline V lookup: CDR1 MNHEY, CDR2 SMNVEV (reference sequence). The CDR3 is 14 residues long. V shed 5 bases and J shed 7 bases, with 18 bases lying between them. In DNA form, the CDR3 reads TGTGCCAGCAGTCCGCTCCTGGGGGCGCGGGAGCAGTACTTC. It translates to CASSPLLGAREQYF.

This clone was counted between two and nine times. J is TRBJ1-1 and V is TRBV19; D is undetermined. This CDR3 is built from 14 residues. Germline loops: CDR1 LNHDA, CDR2 SQIVND (reference sequence). V lost 7 bases and J 0 bases, leaving 12 bases between the germline ends. CDR3 amino acids: CASMRSGMNTEAFF. The CDR3 DNA reads as TGTGCCAGTATGCGTTCCGGGATGAACACTGAAGCTTTCTTT.

The chain is built from TRBV30 and TRBJ1-1, with a weak D call TRBD1 (5 bases). The CDR3 totals 13 residues. Trimming stripped 3 bases from V and 2 bases from J, with 10 bases between. Germline V CDR1 and CDR2: GTSNPN, SVGIG (reference sequence). CDR3 sequence reads: CAWRGRGNTEAFF. The CDR3 DNA reads as TGTGCCTGGAGGGGGAGGGGAAACACTGAAGCTTTCTTT.

This clone came up once. This chain joins TRBV6-5 and TRBJ1-2; D ambiguous. The CDR3 sequence is 14 residues long. Germline loops: CDR1 MNHEY, CDR2 SVGAGI. V lost 4 bases and J 3 bases, leaving 12 bases between the germline ends. The CDR3 loop reads CASSLGPGYYGYTF. CDR3 DNA: TGTGCCAGCAGTTTAGGGCCGGGATACTATGGCTACACCTTC.

V is TRBV7-9 and J is TRBJ1-4; 7 bases are a match to TRBD1. The CDR3 contains 13 residues. In germline, CDR1 is SEHNR, CDR2 FQNEAQ (reference sequence). J lost 8 bases, V lost 3 bases, and 3 bases had no gene match. DNA for the CDR3: TGTGCCAGCAGCTTGACAGGGCCAGAAAAACTGTTTTTT. Its protein product is CASSLTGPEKLFF.

The rearrangement links TRBV11-3 to TRBJ1-2; D is unresolved. The CDR3 consists of 14 residues. The V end was cut by 2 bases, the J end by 6 bases, with 13 bases between. CDR1 is SGHNT, CDR2 YENEEA, per germline. CDR3 nucleotide sequence: TGTGCCAGCAGCTTAAATACAGAAGTCAATGGCTACACCTTC. Translation: CASSLNTEVNGYTF. Using reference TRBV11-3 and TRBJ1-2 for the parts outside the CDR3, the full variable domain is EAGVVQSPRYKIIEKKQPVAFWCNPISGHNTLYWYLQNLGQGPELLIRYENEEAVDDSQLPKDRFSAERLKGVDSTLKIQPAELGDSAVYLCASSLNTEVNGYTFGSGTRLTVV.

The rearrangement uses TRBV5-1 and TRBJ2-1, with 8 bases matching TRBD2. J lost 7 bases, V lost 0 bases, and 15 bases had no gene match. Looked up from germline, CDR1 is SGHRS and CDR2 is YFSETQ. This CDR3 has 18 amino acids. In nucleotides, the CDR3 is TGCGCCAGCAGCTTGGCCTGGGGACTAGGGGTGGGTGTGAATGAGCAGTTCTTC. Its protein is CASSLAWGLGVGVNEQFF.

The V gene is TRBV6-1, the J gene TRBJ2-7; 8 bases are shared with TRBD1. Germline loops: CDR1 MNHNS, CDR2 SASEGT. The CDR3 covers 16 residues. Trimming removed 1 base from V and 4 bases from J; junction bases left unmatched: 9. This chain's CDR3 is CASSEGGARGLYEQYF. For the CDR3, the DNA is TGTGCCAGCAGTGAAGGGGGTGCCAGGGGGCTTTACGAGCAGTACTTC.

CDR3 DNA: TGTGCCAGCAGGATACCGGGACAGGGGTCCGGGGAGCTGTTTTTT. It codes for CASRIPGQGSGELFF. This chain connects TRBV6-1 to TRBJ2-2; TRBD1 matches 10 bases. The CDR3 has 15 amino acids. Per germline, CDR1 MNHNS and CDR2 SASEGT. V was pared by 6 bases and J by 6 bases, with 7 bases of the junction left unmatched.

As concerns this clone: Relative to the germline gene, one junction end is altered; a read error may explain this. The chain has TRBV7-7 and TRBJ2-5; TRBD1 matches 7 bases. Germline CDR1 is SSHAT and CDR2 is FNYEAQ (reference sequence). The CDR3 is 13 residues long. DNA of the CDR3: TGTGCTAGCAGCCGGGACAGAAAAGAGACCCAGTACTTC. Translated, it gives CASSRDRKETQYF.

The chain carries TRBV27 and TRBJ1-1; 7 nucleotides match TRBD1. The germline V gene has CDR1 MNHEY and CDR2 SMNVEV (reference sequence). V lost 2 bases and J lost 5; bases outside the gene matches: 5. The CDR3 length is 14 residues. The CDR3 loop is CASSLRDSRTEAFF. The CDR3 DNA is TGTGCCAGCAGTTTAAGGGACAGTCGTACTGAAGCTTTCTTT.

V gene TRBV15 combines with J gene TRBJ2-6; the match to TRBD1 covers 8 bases. Germline trimming cut 5 bases from V and 8 bases from J; bases unmatched to any gene: 11. Germline CDR1 LNHNV, CDR2 YYDKDF (reference sequence). The CDR3 length is 16 residues. This CDR3 is CATSPTPRQGTNVLTF. The CDR3 coding sequence is TGTGCCACCAGCCCGACCCCGAGACAGGGGACCAACGTCCTGACTTTC.

The chain employs TRBV18 and TRBJ1-1; perhaps TRBD1 as D (6 bases). CDR1 KGHSH and CDR2 LQKENI come from the germline V gene. V was trimmed by 3 bases and J by 3 bases, leaving 11 bases between them. This CDR3 has 14 residues. CDR3 sequence (DNA): TGTGCCAGCTCACCTCAGGGGATCGACACTGAAGCTTTCTTT. This sequence encodes CASSPQGIDTEAFF. Based on the CDR3 plus reference TRBV18 and TRBJ1-1, the full variable domain is NAGVMQNPRHLVRRRGQEARLRCSPMKGHSHVYWYRQLPEEGLKFMVYLQKENIIDESGMPKERFSAEFPKEGPSILRIQQVVRGDSAAYFCASSPQGIDTEAFFGQGTRLTVV.

The CDR3 coding sequence is TGCGCCAGCAGCCGGAGGCGGTCTACTACACAGGGGATGGGGGAAAAACTGTTTTTT. Amino acids: CASSRRRSTTQGMGEKLFF. The chain employs TRBV4-1 and TRBJ1-4, with 7 bases identical to TRBD1. Trimming took 4 bases from V and 8 from J; bases not matched to a gene: 22. The CDR3 covers 19 residues. CDR1 is MGHRA and CDR2 is YSYEKL in the germline V gene.

This clone occurred once. Other DNA sequences from this sample encode an identical CDR3 as well. The chain is built from TRBV5-1 and TRBJ2-7; 7 positions match TRBD2. The germline CDR1 and CDR2 sequences are SGHRS and YFSETQ. The ends lost 4 bases at V and 7 bases at J; junction bases unmatched: 11. The length of the CDR3 is 14 residues. CDR3 protein: CASSRGEEGQEQYF. In DNA form, the CDR3 reads TGCGCCAGCAGCCGGGGGGAGGAGGGGCAGGAGCAGTACTTC.

This sequence joins TRBV10-3 and TRBJ2-1, with 11 bases that match TRBD1. The trim removed 5 bases at V and 7 bases at J, leaving 13 bases unmatched. CDR3 length: 17 amino acids. Germline V CDR1 and CDR2: ENHRY, SYGVKD. The CDR3 DNA follows: TGTGCCATCAGTCGGGACAGGGGGTTGGGTCGGGAGAATGAGCAGTTCTTC. Translation: CAISRDRGLGRENEQFF.

The gene calls are TRBV18 and TRBJ1-4; TRBD1 agrees at 10 bases. Germline V gene lookup returns CDR1 KGHSH and CDR2 LQKENI. V dropped 1 base and J dropped 7; count of bases not matched to a gene: 6. The CDR3 loop spans 16 amino acids. The CDR3 bases are TGTGCCAGCTCACCACTGGGGACAGGGGCGGGTGAAAAACTGTTTTTT. Residues: CASSPLGTGAGEKLFF.

This clone was found a few times. This chain links TRBV7-9 with TRBJ2-1, with a possible D match to TRBD1 (5 bases). The CDR3 covers 15 residues. Looked up from germline, CDR1 is SEHNR and CDR2 is FQNEAQ (reference sequence). V was clipped by 5 bases and J by 6 bases, with 17 bases between them. The CDR3 reads CASSPPFRVGNEQFF. CDR3 DNA: TGTGCCAGCAGCCCCCCTTTCAGGGTAGGCAATGAGCAGTTCTTC.

J is TRBJ2-2 and V is TRBV28; TRBD1 matches 7 bases. CDR3 length equals 15 residues. Germline CDR1 MDHEN, CDR2 SYDVKM. Trimming took 3 bases from V and 2 from J; bases not matched to a gene: 3. Written as DNA, the CDR3 is TGTGCCAGCAGTTTGGGGACAGTCAACACCGGGGAGCTGTTTTTT. Translation gives CASSLGTVNTGELFF.

This clone was seen a few times. The J gene is TRBJ1-5, the V gene TRBV2; D call uncertain. The CDR3 has 14 amino acids. Trimming took 3 bases from V and 5 from J, leaving 11 bases between them. Germline V gene lookup returns CDR1 SNHLY and CDR2 FYNNEI. Here the CDR3 reads CASSDFFGDQPQHF. CDR3 DNA: TGTGCCAGCAGTGACTTTTTCGGGGATCAGCCCCAGCATTTT.

V gene TRBV27 combines with J gene TRBJ2-1, with 9 bases lining up with TRBD2. Germline-derived CDR1 and CDR2 are MNHEY and SMNVEV (reference sequence). The CDR3 is 14 amino acids. The V and J ends lost 3 bases and 6 bases, in that order; junction bases with no gene match: 3. Written as DNA, the CDR3 is TGTGCCAGCAGTTTTCTAGCGGGGTTCAATGAGCAGTTCTTC. Protein product: CASSFLAGFNEQFF.

The rearrangement joins TRBV7-2 to TRBJ2-2; D gene ambiguous. This CDR3 contains 14 residues. Trimming shortened V by 2 bases and J by 1 base, and 5 bases separated the two germline ends. Germline CDR1 and CDR2: SGHTA and FQGNSA. This CDR3 reads CASSLFRNTGELFF. The CDR3 DNA is TGTGCCAGCAGCTTATTCCGGAACACCGGGGAGCTGTTTTTT.